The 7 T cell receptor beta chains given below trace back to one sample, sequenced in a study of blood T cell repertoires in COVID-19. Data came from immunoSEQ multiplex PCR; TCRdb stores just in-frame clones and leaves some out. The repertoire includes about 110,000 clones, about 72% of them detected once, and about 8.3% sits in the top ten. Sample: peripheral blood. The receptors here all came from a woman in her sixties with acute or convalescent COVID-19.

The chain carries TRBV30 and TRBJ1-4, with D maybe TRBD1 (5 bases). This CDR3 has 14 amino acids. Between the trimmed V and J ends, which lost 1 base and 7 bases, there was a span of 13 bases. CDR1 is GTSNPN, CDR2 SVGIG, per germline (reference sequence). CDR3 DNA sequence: TGTGCCTGGAGTGAATTCCAGGGTCTTGAAAAACTGTTTTTT. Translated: CAWSEFQGLEKLFF.

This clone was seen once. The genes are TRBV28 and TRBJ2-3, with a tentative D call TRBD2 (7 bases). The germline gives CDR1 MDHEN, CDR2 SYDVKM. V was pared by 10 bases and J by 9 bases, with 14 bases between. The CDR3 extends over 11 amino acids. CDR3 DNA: TGTGCCACCGAGGGGGGGCGAACGCAGTATTTT. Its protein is CATEGGRTQYF.

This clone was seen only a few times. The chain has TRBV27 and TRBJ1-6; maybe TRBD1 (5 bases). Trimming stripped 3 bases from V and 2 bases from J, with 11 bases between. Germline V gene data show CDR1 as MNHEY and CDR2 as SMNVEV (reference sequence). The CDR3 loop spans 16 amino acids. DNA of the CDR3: TGTGCCAGCAGTTTCGCGCCGGGGGCCTATAATTCACCCCTCCACTTT. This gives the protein CASSFAPGAYNSPLHF.

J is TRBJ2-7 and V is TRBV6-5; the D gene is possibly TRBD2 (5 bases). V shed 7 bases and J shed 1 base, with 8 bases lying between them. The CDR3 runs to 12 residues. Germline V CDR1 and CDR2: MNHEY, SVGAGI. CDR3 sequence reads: CASKGGSYEQYF. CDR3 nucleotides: TGTGCCAGCAAAGGCGGGTCCTACGAGCAGTACTTC.

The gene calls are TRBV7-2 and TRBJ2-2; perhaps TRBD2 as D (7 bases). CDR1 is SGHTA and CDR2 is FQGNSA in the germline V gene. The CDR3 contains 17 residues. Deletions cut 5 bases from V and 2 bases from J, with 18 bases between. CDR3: CASSRLGGGPNTGELFF. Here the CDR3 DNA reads TGTGCCAGCAGCCGGCTGGGGGGGGGCCCCAACACCGGGGAGCTGTTTTTT.

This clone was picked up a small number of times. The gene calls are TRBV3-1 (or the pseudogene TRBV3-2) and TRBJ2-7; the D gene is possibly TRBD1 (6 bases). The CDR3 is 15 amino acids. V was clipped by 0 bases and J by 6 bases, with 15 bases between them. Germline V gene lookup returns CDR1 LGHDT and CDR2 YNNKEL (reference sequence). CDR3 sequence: CASSQDFQGRGEQYF. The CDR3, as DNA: TGTGCCAGCAGCCAAGACTTCCAGGGGAGAGGCGAGCAGTACTTC.

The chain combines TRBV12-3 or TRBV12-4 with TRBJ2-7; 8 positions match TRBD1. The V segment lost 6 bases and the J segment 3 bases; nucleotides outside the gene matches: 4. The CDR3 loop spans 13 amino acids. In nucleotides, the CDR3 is TGTGCCAGCAGCTTCGGACAGGGCTACGAGCAGTACTTC. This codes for CASSFGQGYEQYF.